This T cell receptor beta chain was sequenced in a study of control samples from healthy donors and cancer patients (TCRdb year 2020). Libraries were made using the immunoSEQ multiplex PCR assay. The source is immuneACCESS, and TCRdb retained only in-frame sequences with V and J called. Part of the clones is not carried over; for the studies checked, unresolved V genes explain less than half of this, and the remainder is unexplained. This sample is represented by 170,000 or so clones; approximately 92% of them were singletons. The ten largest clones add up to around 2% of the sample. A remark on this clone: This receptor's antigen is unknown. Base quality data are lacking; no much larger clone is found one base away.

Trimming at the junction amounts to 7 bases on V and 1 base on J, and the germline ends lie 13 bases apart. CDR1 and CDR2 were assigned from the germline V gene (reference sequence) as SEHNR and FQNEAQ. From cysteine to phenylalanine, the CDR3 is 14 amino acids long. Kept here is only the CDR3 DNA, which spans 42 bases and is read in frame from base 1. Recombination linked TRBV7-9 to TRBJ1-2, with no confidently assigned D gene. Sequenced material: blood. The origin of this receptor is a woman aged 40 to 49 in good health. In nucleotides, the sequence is TGTGCCAGCACCCCTAGCCAGAATAACTATGGCTACACCTTC. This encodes CASTPSQNNYGYTF. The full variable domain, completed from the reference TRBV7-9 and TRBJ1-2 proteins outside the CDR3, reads DTGVSQNPRHKITKRGQNVTFRCDPISEHNRLYWYRQTLGQGPEFLTYFQNEAQLEKSRLLSDRFSAERPKGSFSTLEIQRTEQGDSAMYLCASTPSQNNYGYTFGSGTRLTVV.